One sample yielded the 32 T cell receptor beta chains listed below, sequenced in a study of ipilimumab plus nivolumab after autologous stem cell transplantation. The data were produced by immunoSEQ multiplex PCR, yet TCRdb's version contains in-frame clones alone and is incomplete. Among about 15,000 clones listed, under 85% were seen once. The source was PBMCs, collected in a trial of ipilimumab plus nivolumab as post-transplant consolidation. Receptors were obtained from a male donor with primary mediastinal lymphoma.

The CDR3 sequence is CASSVGGYTEAFF. CDR3 nucleotides: TGTGCCAGCAGCGTAGGAGGGTACACTGAAGCTTTCTTT. This rearrangement joins TRBV9 to TRBJ1-1; D unclear. CDR3 length equals 13 residues. Trimming pared 0 bases from V and 3 bases from J, leaving 6 bases between. Germline values: CDR1 SGDLS, CDR2 YYNGEE.

The CDR3 here is CASSLVGAGATQYF. CDR3 coding DNA: TGTGCCAGCAGCTTAGTCGGGGCGGGGGCCACGCAGTATTTT. The chain uses TRBV11-2 and TRBJ2-3; D possibly corresponds to TRBD2 (7 bases). The CDR3 consists of 14 residues. Trimming left V 1 base short and J 9 bases short, with 14 bases between. Germline V lookup: CDR1 SGHAT, CDR2 FQNNGV.

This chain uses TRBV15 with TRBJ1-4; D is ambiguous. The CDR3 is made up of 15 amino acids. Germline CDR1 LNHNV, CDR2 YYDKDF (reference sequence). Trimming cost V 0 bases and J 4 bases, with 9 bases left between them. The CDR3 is CATSRDVAFNEKLFF. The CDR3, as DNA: TGTGCCACCAGCAGAGATGTGGCTTTTAATGAAAAACTGTTTTTT. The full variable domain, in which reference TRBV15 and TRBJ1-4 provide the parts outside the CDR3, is DAMVIQNPRYQVTQFGKPVTLSCSQTLNHNVMYWYQQKSSQAPKLLFHYYDKDFNNEADTPDNFQSRRPNTSFCFLDIRSPGLGDTAMYLCATSRDVAFNEKLFFGSGTQLSVL.

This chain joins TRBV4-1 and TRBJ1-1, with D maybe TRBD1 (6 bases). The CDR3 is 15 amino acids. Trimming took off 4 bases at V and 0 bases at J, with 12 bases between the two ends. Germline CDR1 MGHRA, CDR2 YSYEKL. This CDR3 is CASSRDRYLNTEAFF. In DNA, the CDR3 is TGCGCCAGCAGCCGCGACAGGTACTTGAACACTGAAGCTTTCTTT.

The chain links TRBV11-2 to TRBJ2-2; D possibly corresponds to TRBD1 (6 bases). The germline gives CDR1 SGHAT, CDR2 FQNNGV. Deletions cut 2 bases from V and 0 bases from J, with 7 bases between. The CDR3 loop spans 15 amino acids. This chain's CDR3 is CASSLNRANTGELFF. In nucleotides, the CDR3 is TGTGCCAGCAGCTTAAACAGGGCGAACACCGGGGAGCTGTTTTTT. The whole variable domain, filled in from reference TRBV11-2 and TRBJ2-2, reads EAGVAQSPRYKIIEKRQSVAFWCNPISGHATLYWYQQILGQGPKLLIQFQNNGVVDDSQLPKDRFSAERLKGVDSTLKIQPAKLEDSAVYLCASSLNRANTGELFFGEGSRLTVL.

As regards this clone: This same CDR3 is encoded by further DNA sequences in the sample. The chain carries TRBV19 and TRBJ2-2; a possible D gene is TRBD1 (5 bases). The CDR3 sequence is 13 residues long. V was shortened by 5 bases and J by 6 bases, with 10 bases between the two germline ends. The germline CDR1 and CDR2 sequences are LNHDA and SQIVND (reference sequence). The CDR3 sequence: CASSFRVAGELFF. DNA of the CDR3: TGTGCCAGTAGTTTCAGGGTAGCCGGGGAGCTGTTTTTT.

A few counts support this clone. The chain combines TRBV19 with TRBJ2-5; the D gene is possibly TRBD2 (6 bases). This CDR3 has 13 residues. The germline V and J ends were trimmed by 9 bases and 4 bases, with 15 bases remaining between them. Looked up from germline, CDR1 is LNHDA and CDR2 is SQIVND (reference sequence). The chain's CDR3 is CASVAAPGETQYF. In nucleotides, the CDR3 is TGTGCCAGCGTAGCGGCCCCAGGAGAGACCCAGTACTTC.

Here the CDR3 DNA reads TGTGCCAGCAGCGCTTTACAGGGTATCGGATCACCCCTCCACTTT. Its protein is CASSALQGIGSPLHF. The J gene is TRBJ1-6, the V gene TRBV7-2; D is possibly TRBD1 (6 bases). The V end was cut by 5 bases, the J end by 10 bases, with 18 bases between. The CDR3 covers 15 residues. CDR1 is SGHTA, CDR2 FQGNSA, per germline.

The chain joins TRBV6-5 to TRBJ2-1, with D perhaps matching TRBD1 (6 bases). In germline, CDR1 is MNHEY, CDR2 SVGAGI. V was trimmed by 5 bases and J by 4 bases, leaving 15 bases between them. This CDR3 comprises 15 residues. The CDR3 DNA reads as TGTGCCAGCAGTGCAACCGGACAGATGTACAATGAGCAGTTCTTC. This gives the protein CASSATGQMYNEQFF.

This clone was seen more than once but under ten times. CDR3 loop: CASSPDRNYGYTF. The CDR3 nucleotides are TGTGCCAGCTCACCGGACAGGAACTATGGCTACACCTTC. The genes are TRBV18 and TRBJ1-2; 7 nucleotides line up with TRBD1. The CDR3 has 13 residues. The germline V gene encodes CDR1 KGHSH and CDR2 LQKENI. Trimming removed 3 bases from V and 2 bases from J; junction bases left unmatched: 0.

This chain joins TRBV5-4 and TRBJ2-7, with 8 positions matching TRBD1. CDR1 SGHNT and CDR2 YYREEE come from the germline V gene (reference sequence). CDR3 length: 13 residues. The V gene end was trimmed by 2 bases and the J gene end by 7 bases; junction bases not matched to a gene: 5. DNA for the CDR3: TGTGCCAGCAGCTTATGGACAGGGCGGGAGCAGTACTTC. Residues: CASSLWTGREQYF.

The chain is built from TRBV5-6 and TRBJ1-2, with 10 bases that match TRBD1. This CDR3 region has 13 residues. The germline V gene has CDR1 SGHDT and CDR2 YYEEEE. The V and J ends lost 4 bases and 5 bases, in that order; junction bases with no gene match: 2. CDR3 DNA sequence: TGTGCCAGCAGCGAGGGACAGGGGTATGGCTACACCTTC. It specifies CASSEGQGYGYTF.

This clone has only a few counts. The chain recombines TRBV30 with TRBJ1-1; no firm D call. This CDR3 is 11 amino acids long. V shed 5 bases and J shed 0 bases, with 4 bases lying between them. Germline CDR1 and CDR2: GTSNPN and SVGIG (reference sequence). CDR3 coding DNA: TGTGCCTGGGAGGTGAACACTGAAGCTTTCTTT. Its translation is CAWEVNTEAFF.

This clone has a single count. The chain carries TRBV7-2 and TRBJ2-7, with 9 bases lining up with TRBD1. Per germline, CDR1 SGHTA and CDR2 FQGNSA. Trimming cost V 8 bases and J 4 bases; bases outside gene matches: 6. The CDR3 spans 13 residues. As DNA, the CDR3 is TGTGCCAGCGGGACAGGGAAACCGTACGAGCAGTACTTC. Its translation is CASGTGKPYEQYF. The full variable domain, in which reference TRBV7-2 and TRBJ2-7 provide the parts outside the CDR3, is GAGVSQSPSNKVTEKGKDVELRCDPISGHTALYWYRQSLGQGLEFLIYFQGNSAPDKSGLPSDRFSAERTGGSVSTLTIQRTQQEDSAVYLCASGTGKPYEQYFGPGTRLTVT.

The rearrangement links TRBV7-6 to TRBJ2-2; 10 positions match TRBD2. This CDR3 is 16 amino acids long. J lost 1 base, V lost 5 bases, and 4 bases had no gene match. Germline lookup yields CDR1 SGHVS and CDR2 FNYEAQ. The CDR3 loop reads CASSQLAGLNTGELFF. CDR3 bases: TGTGCCAGCAGCCAACTAGCGGGGTTGAACACCGGGGAGCTGTTTTTT.

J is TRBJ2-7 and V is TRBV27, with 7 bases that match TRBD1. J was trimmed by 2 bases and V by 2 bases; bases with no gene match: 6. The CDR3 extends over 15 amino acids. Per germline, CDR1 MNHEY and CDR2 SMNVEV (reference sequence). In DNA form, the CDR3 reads TGTGCCAGCAGTTTAGAAGGGGGCGATCCCTACGAGCAGTACTTC. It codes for CASSLEGGDPYEQYF.

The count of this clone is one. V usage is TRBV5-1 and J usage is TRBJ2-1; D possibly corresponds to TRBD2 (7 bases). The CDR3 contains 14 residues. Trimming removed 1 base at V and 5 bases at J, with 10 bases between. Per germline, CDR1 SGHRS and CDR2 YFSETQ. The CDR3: CASSLSGGHNEQFF. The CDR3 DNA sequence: TGCGCCAGCAGCTTGTCGGGGGGCCACAATGAGCAGTTCTTC. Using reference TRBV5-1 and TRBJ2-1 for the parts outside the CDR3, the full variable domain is KAGVTQTPRYLIKTRGQQVTLSCSPISGHRSVSWYQQTPGQGLQFLFEYFSETQRNKGNFPGRFSGRQFSNSRSEMNVSTLELGDSALYLCASSLSGGHNEQFFGPGTRLTVL.

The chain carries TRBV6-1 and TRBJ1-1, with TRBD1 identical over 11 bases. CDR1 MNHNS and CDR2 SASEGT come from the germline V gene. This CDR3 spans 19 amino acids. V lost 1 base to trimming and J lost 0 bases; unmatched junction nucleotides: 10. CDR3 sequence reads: CASSEVRTGGRLMNTEAFF. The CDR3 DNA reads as TGTGCCAGCAGTGAAGTGAGGACAGGGGGCCGCTTGATGAACACTGAAGCTTTCTTT.

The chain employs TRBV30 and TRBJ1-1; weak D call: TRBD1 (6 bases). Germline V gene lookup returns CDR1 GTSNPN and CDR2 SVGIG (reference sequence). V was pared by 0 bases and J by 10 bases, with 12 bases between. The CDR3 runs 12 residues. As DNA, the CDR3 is TGTGCCTGGAGTGTAGGGGGGGCCGGAGCTTTCTTT. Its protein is CAWSVGGAGAFF.

The CDR3 DNA follows: TGCGCCAGCAGCTGGACTAGCGGTTCTTACGAGCAGTACTTC. Amino acids: CASSWTSGSYEQYF. V usage is TRBV5-1 and J usage is TRBJ2-7; the match to TRBD2 covers 10 bases. This CDR3 has 14 residues. Germline V lookup: CDR1 SGHRS, CDR2 YFSETQ. V dropped 3 bases and J dropped 4; count of bases not matched to a gene: 4.

CDR3 region: CASSESWGNQPQHF. In nucleotides, the CDR3 is TGTGCCAGCAGTGAAAGCTGGGGCAATCAGCCCCAGCATTTT. V is TRBV2 and J is TRBJ1-5, with D unresolved. Trimming removed 2 bases from V and 2 bases from J, with 7 bases in between. This CDR3 region has 14 residues. Germline assignment: CDR1 SNHLY and CDR2 FYNNEI. The complete variable domain, with remaining parts taken from reference TRBV2 and TRBJ1-5, reads EPEVTQTPSHQVTQMGQEVILRCVPISNHLYFYWYRQILGQKVEFLVSFYNNEISEKSEIFDDQFSVERPDGSNFTLKIRSTKLEDSAMYFCASSESWGNQPQHFGDGTRLSIL.

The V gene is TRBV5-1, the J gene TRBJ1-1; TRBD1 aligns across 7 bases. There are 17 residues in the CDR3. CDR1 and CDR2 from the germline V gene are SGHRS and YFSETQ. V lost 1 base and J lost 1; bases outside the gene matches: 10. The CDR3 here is CASSLSGPRTGNTEAFF. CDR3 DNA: TGCGCCAGCAGCTTGAGTGGGCCGAGGACAGGGAACACTGAAGCTTTCTTT.

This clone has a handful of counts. As DNA, the CDR3 is TGTGCCAGCAGACAGGACAGGGAAAGGCAGCCCCAGCATTTT. It translates to CASRQDRERQPQHF. The chain uses TRBV2 and TRBJ1-5; 8 nucleotides line up with TRBD1. The CDR3 has 14 amino acids. Germline loops: CDR1 SNHLY, CDR2 FYNNEI. V was clipped by 6 bases and J by 7 bases; unmatched bases: 8. The full variable domain, completed using reference TRBV2 and TRBJ1-5, is EPEVTQTPSHQVTQMGQEVILRCVPISNHLYFYWYRQILGQKVEFLVSFYNNEISEKSEIFDDQFSVERPDGSNFTLKIRSTKLEDSAMYFCASRQDRERQPQHFGDGTRLSIL.

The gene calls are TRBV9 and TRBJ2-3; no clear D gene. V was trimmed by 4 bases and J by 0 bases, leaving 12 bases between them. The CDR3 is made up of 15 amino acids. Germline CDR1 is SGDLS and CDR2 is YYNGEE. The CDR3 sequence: CASSSRQSSTDTQYF. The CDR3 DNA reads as TGTGCCAGCAGCTCTAGGCAGAGTAGCACAGATACGCAGTATTTT.

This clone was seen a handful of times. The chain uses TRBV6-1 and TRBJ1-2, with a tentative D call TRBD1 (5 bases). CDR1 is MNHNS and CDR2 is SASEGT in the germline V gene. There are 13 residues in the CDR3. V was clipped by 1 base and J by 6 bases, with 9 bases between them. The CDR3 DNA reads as TGTGCCAGCAGTGAAGGGGGGTCCCATGGCTACACCTTC. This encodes CASSEGGSHGYTF.

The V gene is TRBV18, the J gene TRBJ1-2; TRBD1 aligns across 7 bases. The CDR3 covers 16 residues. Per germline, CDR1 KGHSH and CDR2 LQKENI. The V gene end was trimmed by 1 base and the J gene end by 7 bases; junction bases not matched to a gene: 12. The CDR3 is CASSPRAGTEGRGYTF. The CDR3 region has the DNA TGTGCCAGCTCACCACGCGCCGGGACAGAAGGTCGTGGCTACACCTTC.

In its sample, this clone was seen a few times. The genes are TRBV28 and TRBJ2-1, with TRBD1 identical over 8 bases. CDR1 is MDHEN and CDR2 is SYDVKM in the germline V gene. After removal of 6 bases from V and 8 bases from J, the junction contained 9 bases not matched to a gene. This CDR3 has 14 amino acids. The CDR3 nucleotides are TGTGCCAGCAGCACCCGGACAGGGTTCGATGAGCAGTTCTTC. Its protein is CASSTRTGFDEQFF.

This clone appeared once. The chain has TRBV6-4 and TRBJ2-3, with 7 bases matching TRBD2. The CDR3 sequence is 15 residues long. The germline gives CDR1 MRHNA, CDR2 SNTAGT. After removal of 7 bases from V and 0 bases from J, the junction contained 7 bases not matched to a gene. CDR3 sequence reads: CASTPSGTSTDTQYF. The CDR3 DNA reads TGTGCCAGCACCCCAAGCGGGACTAGCACAGATACGCAGTATTTT.

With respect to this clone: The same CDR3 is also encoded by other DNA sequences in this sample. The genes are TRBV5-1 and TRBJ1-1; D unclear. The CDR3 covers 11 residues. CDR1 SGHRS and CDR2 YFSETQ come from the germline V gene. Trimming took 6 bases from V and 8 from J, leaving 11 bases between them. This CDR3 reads CASKGETEAFF. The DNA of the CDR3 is TGCGCCAGCAAGGGAGAAACGGAAGCTTTCTTT.

CDR3 protein: CASSQEASEQYF. The CDR3 DNA reads TGCGCCAGCAGCCAAGAAGCTAGCGAGCAGTACTTC. The chain joins TRBV4-1 to TRBJ2-7; unclear D gene. This CDR3 has 12 amino acids. The germline CDR1 and CDR2 sequences are MGHRA and YSYEKL. The V gene lost 0 bases and the J gene lost 6 bases, with 6 bases spanning the gap.

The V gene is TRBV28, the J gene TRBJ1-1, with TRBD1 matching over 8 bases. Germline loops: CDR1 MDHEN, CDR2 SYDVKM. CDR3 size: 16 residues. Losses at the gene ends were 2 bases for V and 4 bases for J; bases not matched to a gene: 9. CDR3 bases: TGTGCCAGCAGTTTAGTCGGGACAGGAAGGACCACTGAAGCTTTCTTT. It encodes CASSLVGTGRTTEAFF.

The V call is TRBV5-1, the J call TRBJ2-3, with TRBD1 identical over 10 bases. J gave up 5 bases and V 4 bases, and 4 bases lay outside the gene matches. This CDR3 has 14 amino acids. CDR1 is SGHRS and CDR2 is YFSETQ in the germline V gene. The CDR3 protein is CASSPTGGKDTQYF. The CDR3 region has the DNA TGCGCCAGCAGCCCGACAGGGGGCAAAGATACGCAGTATTTT.